A single sample gave rise to the 10 T cell receptor beta chains below, sequenced in a study of blood T cells in healthy people across ages. A sample-barcoded 5' primer and a J-beta primer mix were used in a second PCR of about 7 to 11 cycles. TCRdb re-called the 5' RACE reads through MiXCR, storing one row per CDR3 protein. The sample records 790,000 or so distinct CDR3 sequences, around 50% being singletons. What was sequenced was blood. Receptors were obtained from a man at least 80 years old in good health.

CDR3: CASSLEGTGIANEQFF. CDR3 coding DNA: TGTGCCAGCAGCTTAGAGGGGACAGGTATTGCCAATGAGCAGTTCTTC. The gene calls are TRBV11-2 and TRBJ2-1, with 8 bases matching TRBD1. Germline V gene data show CDR1 as SGHAT and CDR2 as FQNNGV. The CDR3 spans 16 residues. The trim removed 0 bases at V and 6 bases at J, leaving 7 bases unmatched. Based on the CDR3 plus reference TRBV11-2 and TRBJ2-1, the full variable domain is EAGVAQSPRYKIIEKRQSVAFWCNPISGHATLYWYQQILGQGPKLLIQFQNNGVVDDSQLPKDRFSAERLKGVDSTLKIQPAKLEDSAVYLCASSLEGTGIANEQFFGPGTRLTVL.

Ten or more counts support this clonotype. A much bigger clone sits one base away, suggesting this may be a read error. V gene TRBV5-1 combines with J gene TRBJ2-5; D ambiguous. Trimming left V 2 bases short and J 11 bases short, with 22 bases between. This CDR3 spans 15 amino acids. Germline CDR1 is SGHRS and CDR2 is YFSETQ. The CDR3 DNA reads as TGCGCCAGCAGCTTTGTGCCCCGCGCATACAATGAGCAGTACTTC. Its translation: CASSFVPRAYNEQYF.

The chain uses TRBV28 and TRBJ1-2; 7 positions agree with TRBD1. Per the germline V gene, CDR1 is MDHEN and CDR2 is SYDVKM. The CDR3 contains 14 residues. V lost 4 bases to trimming and J lost 7 bases; unmatched junction nucleotides: 9. The CDR3 coding sequence is TGTGCCAGCAGTTCATCGACAGGGTACATTGGCTACACCTTC. Its protein is CASSSSTGYIGYTF.

V usage is TRBV25-1 and J usage is TRBJ1-4, with D possibly TRBD1 on 6 matching bases. V was cut by 4 bases and J by 8 bases, with 8 bases left in between. Germline V gene data show CDR1 as MGHDK and CDR2 as SYGVNS. This CDR3 is built from 12 residues. The CDR3 region is CASSGGAEKLFF. CDR3 coding DNA: TGTGCCAGCAGTGGGGGGGCGGAAAAACTGTTTTTT.

V and J are TRBV20-1 and TRBJ2-1; weak D call: TRBD1 (6 bases). Trimming left V 6 bases short and J 14 bases short, with 29 bases between. The CDR3 runs 15 residues. Per germline, CDR1 DFQATT and CDR2 SNEGSKA (reference sequence). The CDR3 is CSATASRGAPQSEFF. For the CDR3, the DNA is TGCAGTGCCACAGCATCCAGGGGCGCCCCCCAGTCAGAGTTCTTC.

The genes are TRBV27 and TRBJ2-5; the match to TRBD2 covers 8 bases. Near its end, the DNA agrees better with TRBJ2-1, so the J call may be wrong. Germline CDR1 MNHEY, CDR2 SMNVEV (reference sequence). This CDR3 spans 16 amino acids. The CDR3 spells CASSFAWRTSQETQFF. CDR3 in DNA: TGTGCCAGCAGTTTTGCGTGGCGGACTAGCCAAGAGACCCAGTTCTTC.

The gene calls are TRBV5-5 and TRBJ2-1; 7 nucleotides line up with TRBD2. The CDR3 extends over 17 amino acids. Per germline, CDR1 SGHKS and CDR2 YYEKEE (reference sequence). V dropped 1 base and J dropped 2; count of bases not matched to a gene: 9. CDR3 nucleotide sequence: TGTGCCAGCAGCTTGCGGACTCCCGCGGGAGCCTACAATGAGCAGTTCTTC. Its translation is CASSLRTPAGAYNEQFF.

The chain links TRBV4-3 to TRBJ1-4; unclear D gene. The germline gives CDR1 LGHNA, CDR2 YSLEER. Deletions cut 2 bases from V and 4 bases from J, with 11 bases between. This CDR3 contains 15 residues. Written as DNA, the CDR3 is TGCGCCAGCAGCCAAATCGTTCAGGTTAATGAAAAACTGTTTTTT. Translating it yields CASSQIVQVNEKLFF.

This clonotype was seen a handful of times. This chain uses TRBV19 with TRBJ2-7, with D possibly matching TRBD2 (6 bases). V was pared by 5 bases and J by 7 bases, with 18 bases between. This CDR3 has 14 residues. Germline V gene lookup returns CDR1 LNHDA and CDR2 SQIVND (reference sequence). This chain's CDR3 is CASSADYPGAEQYF. The CDR3 DNA is TGTGCCAGTAGTGCGGACTACCCTGGAGCGGAGCAGTACTTC.

The chain employs TRBV7-2 and TRBJ2-4; 8 bases fit TRBD2. The CDR3 totals 15 residues. Germline CDR1 SGHTA, CDR2 FQGNSA. V gave up 5 bases and J gave up 6 bases; unmatched junction bases: 9. The CDR3 spells CASSPGGGGGNIQYF. CDR3 DNA sequence: TGTGCCAGCAGCCCCGGGGGGGGTGGTGGAAACATTCAGTACTTC.